This passage covers 10 T cell receptor beta chains from one sample sequenced in a study of brain T cells in children with intractable seizures. The protocol was immunoSEQ multiplex PCR, while the TCRdb copy is restricted to in-frame clones and leaves out a portion. The sample includes around 340,000 clones, over 85% of them seen just once. Noted time point: blood from clinic visit 5 months post-surgery; TSC patient then seizure free. Here the sequenced sample was peripheral blood, taken approximately 5 months after surgery. The receptor source for this set is a boy in the first two years of life with tuberous sclerosis and intractable seizures.

The chain employs TRBV13 and TRBJ2-7; 7 bases line up with TRBD1. The CDR3 is 16 residues long. Trimming at V came to 0 bases and at J to 7 bases, leaving 12 bases not matched to a gene. Looked up from germline, CDR1 is PRHDT and CDR2 is FYEKMQ (reference sequence). CDR3 bases: TGTGCCAGCAGCTTAGGCCCCGAGACAGGGTCGGGGGAGCAGTACTTC. This sequence encodes CASSLGPETGSGEQYF.

V and J are TRBV5-4 and TRBJ2-7, with D tentatively TRBD1 (6 bases). The CDR3 covers 15 residues. Trimming took off 2 bases at V and 0 bases at J, with 12 bases between the two ends. CDR1 and CDR2 (germline): SGHNT, YYREEE (reference sequence). The CDR3 loop reads CASSLSGQPSYEQYF. Written as DNA, the CDR3 is TGTGCCAGCAGCTTATCCGGACAGCCCTCCTACGAGCAGTACTTC.

This chain connects TRBV6-4 to TRBJ2-3, with 14 bases lining up with TRBD2. CDR1 and CDR2 from the germline V gene are MRHNA and SNTAGT. The CDR3 extends over 15 amino acids. With V trimmed by 2 bases and J by 6 bases, 1 base remained unmatched. The CDR3 nucleotides read TGTGCCAGCAGTGACCGGACTAGCGGGGGGGATACGCAGTATTTT. Protein: CASSDRTSGGDTQYF.

As for this clone: Other DNA variants within this sample encode the same CDR3. The chain employs TRBV24-1 and TRBJ1-1; no firm D call. Between the trimmed V and J ends, which lost 0 bases and 2 bases, there was a span of 0 bases. CDR1 KGHDR and CDR2 SFDVKD come from the germline V gene. This CDR3 is built from 12 residues. As DNA, the CDR3 is TGTGCCACCAGTGATTTGAACACTGAAGCTTTCTTT. Encoded protein: CATSDLNTEAFF.

The chain links TRBV6-5 to TRBJ1-2; D call uncertain. The CDR3 loop spans 12 amino acids. V dropped 4 bases and J dropped 7 bases, with 10 bases sitting between them. Per the germline V gene, CDR1 is MNHEY and CDR2 is SVGAGI. DNA of the CDR3: TGTGCCAGCAGTTTGATTGAGAGTGGCTACACCTTC. Encoded protein: CASSLIESGYTF.

The gene calls are TRBV30 and TRBJ1-1, with D hard to call. Germline loops: CDR1 GTSNPN, CDR2 SVGIG (reference sequence). Trimming pared 1 base from V and 5 bases from J, leaving 8 bases between. The CDR3 contains 12 residues. Written as DNA, the CDR3 is TGTGCCTGGAGTGACTCTGCGACTGAAGCTTTCTTT. Translated: CAWSDSATEAFF.

The V call is TRBV6-4, the J call TRBJ2-3, with TRBD2 identical over 11 bases. Germline trimming cut 4 bases from V and 5 bases from J; bases unmatched to any gene: 5. The CDR3 sequence is 15 residues long. Germline CDR1 and CDR2: MRHNA and SNTAGT. The CDR3 spells CASSGLAGPVDTQYF. The CDR3 region has the DNA TGTGCCAGCAGTGGACTAGCGGGACCGGTAGATACGCAGTATTTT.

The rearrangement links TRBV7-9 to TRBJ1-4; D is ambiguous. Germline V CDR1 and CDR2: SEHNR, FQNEAQ (reference sequence). Between the trimmed V and J ends, which lost 5 bases and 5 bases, there was a span of 15 bases. CDR3 length: 15 residues. The CDR3 protein is CASSPGKELNEKLFF. The DNA for the CDR3 is TGTGCCAGCAGCCCAGGCAAGGAGCTCAATGAAAAACTGTTTTTT.

This clone has just one count. The chain joins TRBV12-3 or TRBV12-4 to TRBJ2-1; D not resolved. Trimming cost V 5 bases and J 15 bases, with 14 bases left between them. CDR3 length: 11 amino acids. This CDR3 reads CASSLKGPRFF. In nucleotides, the CDR3 is TGTGCCAGCAGTCTAAAGGGCCCCAGGTTCTTC.

This clone has a handful of counts. The chain carries TRBV4-2 and TRBJ1-1; D not certain. V lost 0 bases to trimming and J lost 2 bases, with 22 bases between them. Germline V gene lookup returns CDR1 LGHNA and CDR2 YNFKEQ. This CDR3 is built from 19 residues. The CDR3 bases are TGTGCCAGCAGCCAAGAGGGCAGAACCCAAAGAGCATTAAACACTGAAGCTTTCTTT. Amino acids: CASSQEGRTQRALNTEAFF.